This T cell receptor beta chain was sequenced for a study of cytomegalovirus exposure and HLA in healthy donors. The PCR employed 60 Vbeta primers together with 13 Jbeta primers. Sequencing used immunoSEQ multiplex PCR; TCRdb keeps in-frame clones, though not all of them. The data hold 210,000 or so clones, with about 77% observed a single time. Trimming removed 2 bases at V and 4 bases at J, with 12 bases between. The germline CDR1 and CDR2 sequences are SGHRS and YFSETQ. CDR3 length equals 14 residues. Study outcomes and limitations: The study assumed roughly uniform donor sequencing depth for presence/absence analyses. TCR beta V- and J-gene trimming was later associated with a missense DCLRE1C variant. High specificity and sensitivity for cytomegalovirus status were reported for the classifier. Most TCR sequences were seen very rarely across donors, but some public TCRs occurred in many.

With regard to this clone: Antigen: not known.

The gene calls are TRBV5-1 and TRBJ1-1; a possible D gene is TRBD1 (6 bases). This sequence was found in a boy between 10 and 17 years old in good health and CMV-seronegative. The source material was PBMCs. The CDR3 DNA follows: TGCGCCAGCAGCTTTGGTCAGGGGTTCACTGAAGCTTTCTTT. It is translated as CASSFGQGFTEAFF.